This TCR beta chain was sequenced in a study of a mutant IDH1 vaccine in newly diagnosed glioma. About the study: Vaccination started 4-6 weeks after radiotherapy alone, or with temozolomide cycles. The treated population exhibited a male proportion of 62.5%, a female proportion of about 38%, and a mean age of 40.4 years.

The study's findings and limits: Changes in top peripheral clonotypes did not appear linked to pseudoprogression.

Libraries were prepared by immunoSEQ multiplex PCR; TCRdb keeps only in-frame clonotypes and omits some of them. The sample comprises around 57,000 clones, approximately 90% of which are singletons, and approximately 1.9% rests with the top ten. This sample's time point: week 11, during vaccination. With topical imiquimod, each dose of the vaccine consisted of 300 ug of mutant IDH1 20-mer peptide. New WHO grade 3 or 4 astrocytomas that were IDH1-mutant and ATRX-lost occurred in the donors. As for this clone: Its target is unknown.

This specimen consisted of PBMCs, obtained from a glioma patient whose treatment included an IDH1 peptide vaccine. The sequence was obtained from a man aged 35 to 55 with glioma.

CDR3 sequence reads: CAWSEGRSTDTQYF. As DNA, the CDR3 is TGTGCCTGGAGTGAGGGGAGGAGCACAGATACGCAGTATTTT. The gene calls are TRBV30 and TRBJ2-3; tentatively, D is TRBD2 (6 bases). The V end was cut by 1 base, the J end by 0 bases, with 8 bases between. The CDR3 is 14 residues long. Germline V gene data show CDR1 as GTSNPN and CDR2 as SVGIG (reference sequence).